The subject of this entry is one TCR beta chain. The sample originates from a study of human T cells and chemical hapten exposure. TCRdb redid the calling of the RACE reads with MiXCR, one entry per CDR3 protein. The repertoire holds more than 300,000 distinct CDR3 sequences, with 5.1% as singletons. Time point denoted: pre-sensitization, week 0. Treatment specified: therapeutic diphenylcyclopropenone sensitization with weekly scalp DPC. The drawing of blood occurred before each patch test was applied. This CDR3 has 12 residues. The V end was cut by 4 bases, the J end by 8 bases, with 9 bases between. From germline, CDR1 is MNHEY and CDR2 SMNVEV (reference sequence).

The source was whole blood, collected in connection with sensitization to the hapten diphenylcyclopropenone (DPC). The receptor comes from a woman between 45 and 65 years old with alopecia areata. Some clones in this sample may be carry-over from other donors' samples. The chain recombines TRBV27 with TRBJ2-1; D might be TRBD2 (5 bases). The CDR3 sequence: CASSSRRDEQFF. The CDR3 DNA is TGTGCCAGCAGTTCACGGCGGGATGAGCAGTTCTTC.